This TCR beta chain was obtained from a study of post-analysis software for immune sequencing data. Study background: Relapsing-remitting, secondary progressive and progressive-relapsing courses of multiple sclerosis were included. General study results and limits: Controls showed lower frequencies than patients for five TRBV segments, and TRBV5-6, TRBV5-1 and TRBV20-1 were among these. Samples from a shared batch, those prepared together, strongly co-clustered by F measure. Compared against controls, patients with multiple sclerosis displayed significantly lower normalized Chao1 diversity.

CDR1 is SGHNT and CDR2 is YYREEE in the germline V gene (reference sequence). V lost 4 bases to trimming and J lost 3 bases, with 13 bases between them. The CDR3 consists of 14 residues. This clonotype was seen once. Its antigen is still unknown. Libraries were made from TCR beta cDNA, and they carried unique molecular identifiers. Around 450,000 cDNA molecules were recovered from an input of about 1 to 10 million T cells. A single record per CDR3 protein comes from TCRdb applying MiXCR to the PCR reads. The sample lists roughly 580,000 distinct CDR3 sequences, roughly two fifths occurring once. Specimen: blood. The chain couples TRBV5-4 to TRBJ1-2; D is perhaps TRBD1 (6 bases). The receptor comes from a girl between 5 and 17 years old with multiple sclerosis. The CDR3 coding sequence is TGTGCCAGCAGCATGAAAGGACAGCACTATGGCTACACCTTC. Amino acid sequence: CASSMKGQHYGYTF.